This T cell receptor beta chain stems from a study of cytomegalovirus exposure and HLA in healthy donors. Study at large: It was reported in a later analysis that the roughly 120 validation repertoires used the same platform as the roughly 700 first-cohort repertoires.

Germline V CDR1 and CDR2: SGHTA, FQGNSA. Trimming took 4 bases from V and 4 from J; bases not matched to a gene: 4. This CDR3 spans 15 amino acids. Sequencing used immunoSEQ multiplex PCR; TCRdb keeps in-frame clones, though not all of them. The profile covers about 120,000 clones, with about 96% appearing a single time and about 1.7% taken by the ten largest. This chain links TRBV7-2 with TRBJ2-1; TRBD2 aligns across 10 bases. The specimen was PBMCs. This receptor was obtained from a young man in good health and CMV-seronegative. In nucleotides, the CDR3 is TGTGCCAGCAGCTCCGGACTAGCGGCGTACAATGAGCAGTTCTTC. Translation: CASSSGLAAYNEQFF.